This is a list of T cell receptor beta chains from one sample in a study of blood T cell repertoires in COVID-19. Sequencing used immunoSEQ multiplex PCR; TCRdb keeps in-frame clones, though not all of them. The data show around 160,000 clones, around 87% seen once. The sequencing sample was made of peripheral blood. The origin of the receptors is a woman aged 70-85 years with COVID-19, enrolled during active disease. CDR3s include the opening cysteine and the closing phenylalanine or tryptophan. A D gene is named only where the DNA matches it firmly. Size tells how often a clone was seen (once, few, many) or the class of an expanded clone, and some rows leave it out.

>TRBV6-2/TRBV6-3|-|TRBD2|TRBJ2-3
TGTGCCAGCAGTTCCACTAGCGGGGGCCACTCCCCCCCAGATACGCAGTATTTT
CASSSTSGGHSPPDTQYF
>TRBV28|-|TRBD1|TRBJ1-6
TGTGCCAGCAGAGGTGAGGCCCGCCGACAGGGCTGGGTGTCACCCCTCCACTTT
CASRGEARRQGWVSPLHF
>TRBV19|few|-|TRBJ1-1
TGTGCCAGTAGCGCGACAGTTAACACTGAAGCTTTCTTT
CASSATVNTEAFF
>TRBV7-7|-|-|TRBJ2-7
TGTGCTAGCAGCTCGGAGGGCTACGAGCAGTACTTC
CASSSEGYEQYF
>TRBV30|once|-|TRBJ1-1
TGTGCCTGGAGGAAGTGGGGGCGGACTGAAGCTTTCTTT
CAWRKWGRTEAFF
>TRBV11-3|-|-|TRBJ1-1
TGTGCCAGCAGCCTGGGGGGGAACACTGAAGCTTTCTTT
CASSLGGNTEAFF
>TRBV6-6|-|-|TRBJ2-7
TGTGCCAGCAGTTACGAGAAGACAAGTCGCGAGCAGTACTTC
CASSYEKTSREQYF
>TRBV7-3|once|TRBD1|TRBJ2-1
TGTGCCAGCAGCCCGGGACAGACACCAAACAATGAGCAGTTCTTC
CASSPGQTPNNEQFF
>TRBV3-1/TRBV3-2|-|TRBD1|TRBJ1-6
TGTGCCAGCAGCCAAGGCCAGGGGGCGCATTCACCCCTCCACTTT
CASSQGQGAHSPLHF
>TRBV6-4|-|TRBD1|TRBJ1-2
TGTGCCAGCACCCAAAACCCCTACGGACAGGGCCCTCTCTATGGCTACACCTTC
CASTQNPYGQGPLYGYTF
>TRBV7-8|once|-|TRBJ2-1
TGTGCCAGCAGCTTAGTCGGGGGTCCCTACAATGAGCAGTTCTTC
CASSLVGGPYNEQFF
>TRBV5-1|-|-|TRBJ2-5
TGCGCCAGCAGCTCAATACCGGGAGCAGAAGAGACCCAGTACTTC
CASSSIPGAEETQYF
>TRBV7-9|-|TRBD2|TRBJ2-1
TGTGCCAGCAGCTTCTACGGGGGGGGCTCCCACGAGCAGTTCTTC
CASSFYGGGSHEQFF
>TRBV3-1/TRBV3-2|-|-|TRBJ1-2
TGTGCCAGCAGCCGTTTCGGATCGGACAGATCTAACTATGGCTACACCTTC
CASSRFGSDRSNYGYTF
>TRBV9|-|-|TRBJ1-2
TGTGCCAGCAGCGTATCTCACAGGACTAACTATGGCTACACCTTC
CASSVSHRTNYGYTF
>TRBV5-1|-|-|TRBJ2-5
TGCGCCAGCAGGCCAGGACGGACACAAGAGACCCAGTACTTC
CASRPGRTQETQYF
>TRBV18|-|TRBD2|TRBJ2-5
TGTGCCAGCTCACCCCTAACTAGCGGGAAAGAGACCCAGTACTTC
CASSPLTSGKETQYF
>TRBV19|-|TRBD1|TRBJ1-5
TGTGCCATCTCCGGGACAGGGGGCGGCAATCAGCCCCAGCATTTT
CAISGTGGGNQPQHF
>TRBV15|once|TRBD1|TRBJ1-2
TGTGCCACCAGCAGAGGTACAGGGGCGATTTATGGCTACACCTTC
CATSRGTGAIYGYTF
>TRBV9|once|-|TRBJ2-7
TGTGCCAGCAGCGGCTGGGGCCTCCCCGAGGAGGAGCAGTACTTC
CASSGWGLPEEEQYF
>TRBV6-5|-|TRBD1|TRBJ2-7
TGTGCCAGCAAACCACAGGGGGCCTACGAGCAGTACTTC
CASKPQGAYEQYF
>TRBV30|-|TRBD1|TRBJ1-2
TGTGCCCGAGGACAGGGGGCGATAAGCTATGGCTACACCTTC
CARGQGAISYGYTF